Following are 28 T cell receptor beta chains from one sample sequenced in a study of shared clonotypes between healthy human individuals. The data were produced by immunoSEQ multiplex PCR, yet TCRdb's version contains in-frame clones alone and is incomplete. The sample yields 180,000 or so clones, just under 95% seen once. The sequencing input was naive CD4+ T cells sorted from blood. Stated subset: CD45RA+ positively selected. These receptors originate from a woman in her 30s in good health.

The count of this clone is one. The CDR3 DNA follows: TGCGCCAGCAGCTTGGTGGGGTACGGTGAAGCTTTCTTT. Translation gives CASSLVGYGEAFF. The V gene is TRBV5-1, the J gene TRBJ1-1; D unclear. Germline CDR1 SGHRS, CDR2 YFSETQ. Deletions cut 0 bases from V and 7 bases from J, with 10 bases between. There are 13 residues in the CDR3.

The gene calls are TRBV6-1 and TRBJ2-2, with TRBD2 matching 9 bases. CDR1 is MNHNS and CDR2 is SASEGT in the germline V gene. The CDR3 has 16 residues. The V segment lost 2 bases and the J segment 5 bases; nucleotides outside the gene matches: 6. CDR3: CASSESGRRWTGELFF. In nucleotides, the CDR3 is TGTGCCAGCAGTGAAAGCGGGAGGAGGTGGACCGGGGAGCTGTTTTTT.

The chain couples TRBV27 to TRBJ2-7; 10 nucleotides agree with TRBD1. V was clipped by 0 bases and J by 6 bases; unmatched bases: 8. There are 16 residues in the CDR3. The germline V gene encodes CDR1 MNHEY and CDR2 SMNVEV (reference sequence). CDR3 in amino acids: CASSLSGGQGGSEQYF. In DNA, the CDR3 is TGTGCCAGCAGTTTATCGGGTGGACAGGGGGGGAGCGAGCAGTACTTC.

This chain joins TRBV28 and TRBJ1-6; 10 bases map to TRBD1. The germline gives CDR1 MDHEN, CDR2 SYDVKM. The CDR3 covers 17 residues. The V segment lost 5 bases and the J segment 9 bases; nucleotides outside the gene matches: 13. Here the CDR3 reads CASSPNFPGTGASPLHF. The CDR3 DNA reads TGTGCCAGCAGTCCTAATTTTCCCGGGACAGGGGCTTCACCCCTCCACTTT.

J is TRBJ2-2 and V is TRBV18; D might be TRBD1 or TRBD2, each matching 5 bases. This CDR3 region has 16 residues. Trimming took off 3 bases at V and 6 bases at J, with 17 bases between the two ends. Looked up from germline, CDR1 is KGHSH and CDR2 is LQKENI. CDR3 loop: CASSPQDIGGAGELFF. CDR3 sequence (DNA): TGTGCCAGCTCACCCCAGGACATCGGAGGCGCCGGGGAGCTGTTTTTT.

This clone was observed a single time. V and J are TRBV19 and TRBJ1-2; D ambiguous. Trimming removed 0 bases from V and 2 bases from J, with 7 bases in between. The CDR3 is 14 residues long. Germline CDR1 and CDR2: LNHDA and SQIVND (reference sequence). Written as DNA, the CDR3 is TGTGCCAGTAGTATAGATTTCAGAAACTATGGCTACACCTTC. Translated: CASSIDFRNYGYTF.

The rearrangement joins TRBV13 to TRBJ2-1, with 16 bases aligning to TRBD2. The germline V gene has CDR1 PRHDT and CDR2 FYEKMQ (reference sequence). The V segment lost 4 bases and the J segment 9 bases; nucleotides outside the gene matches: 9. The CDR3 is made up of 17 amino acids. The CDR3 here is CASSYPGLAGGGREQFF. The CDR3 region has the DNA TGTGCCAGCAGCTATCCGGGACTAGCGGGAGGGGGACGTGAGCAGTTCTTC. Together with reference TRBV13 and TRBJ2-1, the CDR3 gives the full variable domain: AAGVIQSPRHLIKEKRETATLKCYPIPRHDTVYWYQQGPGQDPQFLISFYEKMQSDKGSIPDRFSAQQFSDYHSELNMSSLELGDSALYFCASSYPGLAGGGREQFFGPGTRLTVL.

The CDR3 region has the DNA TGTGCCAGCAGCATAGACAGGGGGCCGGGAGGGTACTTC. It yields the protein CASSIDRGPGGYF. The V and J genes are TRBV5-7 and TRBJ2-7; TRBD1 aligns across 10 bases. TRBV5-7 falls under the ORF class, with uncertain function. Trimming took 4 bases from V and 12 from J; bases not matched to a gene: 10. This CDR3 has 13 amino acids.

Remarks on this clone: The sample has other DNA sequences that encode this CDR3 too. The chain has TRBV5-1 and TRBJ2-7, with 10 positions matching TRBD1. V lost 4 bases to trimming and J lost 4 bases; unmatched junction nucleotides: 2. Per the germline V gene, CDR1 is SGHRS and CDR2 is YFSETQ. CDR3 size: 13 residues. The CDR3 coding sequence is TGCGCCAGCAGCACGGGACAGGGGTACGAGCAGTACTTC. It is translated as CASSTGQGYEQYF.

The CDR3 DNA reads TGTGCCAGCGCCGGGACTGCCGGTCAGCCCCAGCATTTT. It translates to CASAGTAGQPQHF. The V gene is TRBV19, the J gene TRBJ1-5, with a weak D call TRBD1 (5 bases). Germline V gene sequence: CDR1 LNHDA, CDR2 SQIVND (reference sequence). The CDR3 sequence is 13 residues long. V lost 9 bases, J lost 6 bases, and 15 bases lay in between.

The chain uses TRBV27 and TRBJ1-2, with 7 nucleotides matching TRBD1. With V trimmed by 5 bases and J by 7 bases, 10 bases remained unmatched. Germline V gene sequence: CDR1 MNHEY, CDR2 SMNVEV (reference sequence). The CDR3 spans 14 residues. The CDR3 DNA follows: TGTGCCAGCAGTCCCTACGCCGGGACAGCTGGCTACACCTTC. As protein: CASSPYAGTAGYTF.

The CDR3 spells CASSHPKGGSVYEQYF. CDR3 DNA sequence: TGCGCCAGCAGCCACCCGAAAGGGGGCTCCGTCTACGAGCAGTACTTC. V usage is TRBV4-1 and J usage is TRBJ2-7; 7 bases are shared with TRBD1. The CDR3 length is 16 residues. J gave up 3 bases and V 3 bases, and 11 bases lay outside the gene matches. The germline gives CDR1 MGHRA, CDR2 YSYEKL.

This chain connects TRBV6-1 to TRBJ1-2, with D perhaps TRBD1 (5 bases). Germline V CDR1 and CDR2: MNHNS, SASEGT. The CDR3 consists of 15 residues. The V gene lost 0 bases and the J gene lost 3 bases, with 11 bases spanning the gap. CDR3 bases: TGTGCCAGCAGTGAAGCTGGCAGGGCGGACTATGGCTACACCTTC. It translates to CASSEAGRADYGYTF.

V usage is TRBV30 and J usage is TRBJ1-2; 9 bases match TRBD1. Trimming removed 2 bases from V and 5 bases from J; junction bases left unmatched: 6. Looked up from germline, CDR1 is GTSNPN and CDR2 is SVGIG (reference sequence). CDR3 length: 14 residues. The CDR3: CAWSTGQGRYGYTF. The CDR3 DNA reads as TGTGCCTGGAGTACTGGACAGGGGAGGTATGGCTACACCTTC.

The chain recombines TRBV7-2 with TRBJ2-7, with 10 bases matching TRBD1. The CDR3 runs to 14 residues. CDR1 is SGHTA, CDR2 FQGNSA, per germline. J lost 2 bases, V lost 8 bases, and 6 bases had no gene match. The CDR3 sequence is CASRDRGRTYEQYF. The DNA for the CDR3 is TGTGCCAGCCGCGACAGGGGGCGCACCTACGAGCAGTACTTC. Supplemented by reference TRBV7-2 and TRBJ2-7, the full variable domain reads GAGVSQSPSNKVTEKGKDVELRCDPISGHTALYWYRQSLGQGLEFLIYFQGNSAPDKSGLPSDRFSAERTGGSVSTLTIQRTQQEDSAVYLCASRDRGRTYEQYFGPGTRLTVT.

The chain recombines TRBV27 with TRBJ2-5, with a tentative D call TRBD1 (5 bases). Germline values: CDR1 MNHEY, CDR2 SMNVEV (reference sequence). There are 14 residues in the CDR3. Trimming left V 6 bases short and J 0 bases short, with 11 bases between. The CDR3 is CASRVDIYQETQYF. CDR3 nucleotide sequence: TGTGCCAGCAGGGTGGACATTTACCAAGAGACCCAGTACTTC.

The rearrangement uses TRBV29-1 and TRBJ1-5, with TRBD1 identical over 8 bases. In germline, CDR1 is SQVTM, CDR2 ANQGSEA. The CDR3 consists of 14 residues. Trimming cost V 6 bases and J 4 bases; bases outside gene matches: 8. Here the CDR3 DNA reads TGCAGCGTCACGACGGACAGGGATAATCAGCCCCAGCATTTT. Residues: CSVTTDRDNQPQHF.

This clone appeared once. The CDR3 spells CAWSLGEETQYF. The DNA of the CDR3 is TGTGCCTGGAGTTTAGGGGAAGAGACCCAGTACTTC. The V call is TRBV30, the J call TRBJ2-5, with D maybe TRBD1 (5 bases). The CDR3 is made up of 12 amino acids. The V gene's germline CDR1 is GTSNPN and CDR2 SVGIG (reference sequence). V dropped 2 bases and J dropped 3 bases, with 7 bases sitting between them.

This clone has a single count. The V and J genes are TRBV18 and TRBJ2-5; a weak D match, TRBD2 (5 bases). The J call may be in error: the DNA end matches TRBJ2-7 better. CDR1 KGHSH and CDR2 LQKENI come from the germline V gene. CDR3 length equals 15 residues. The CDR3 region is CASSPTAVAIYEQYF. The CDR3 nucleotides read TGTGCCAGCTCACCAACGGCCGTAGCGATCTACGAGCAGTACTTC.

The chain joins TRBV9 to TRBJ1-4; D is unresolved. Trimming removed 4 bases from V and 0 bases from J, with 10 bases in between. The germline gives CDR1 SGDLS, CDR2 YYNGEE. The CDR3 has 15 amino acids. The CDR3: CASSFRGATNEKLFF. The CDR3 region has the DNA TGTGCCAGCAGCTTCCGTGGTGCAACTAATGAAAAACTGTTTTTT. The full variable domain, in which reference TRBV9 and TRBJ1-4 provide the parts outside the CDR3, is DSGVTQTPKHLITATGQRVTLRCSPRSGDLSVYWYQQSLDQGLQFLIQYYNGEERAKGNILERFSAQQFPDLHSELNLSSLELGDSALYFCASSFRGATNEKLFFGSGTQLSVL.

The chain employs TRBV5-6 and TRBJ2-5; D is unresolved. The end of the DNA aligns better with TRBJ2-7, so the J call may be wrong. Germline CDR1 SGHDT, CDR2 YYEEEE. The CDR3 has 15 residues. The CDR3 loop reads CASSLITLPAYEQYF. The DNA for the CDR3 is TGTGCCAGCAGCTTGATAACACTCCCCGCCTACGAGCAGTACTTC.

The gene calls are TRBV7-2 and TRBJ1-2; 7 bases fit TRBD1. This CDR3 is 14 amino acids long. The J segment lost 4 bases and the V segment lost 1 base, leaving 3 bases of the junction unmatched. Germline assignment: CDR1 SGHTA and CDR2 FQGNSA. CDR3 sequence reads: CASSLVGQFYGYTF. CDR3 nucleotides: TGTGCCAGCAGCTTAGTGGGACAGTTCTATGGCTACACCTTC.

The chain uses TRBV9 and TRBJ2-7; 8 nucleotides match TRBD1. After removal of 0 bases from V and 6 bases from J, the junction contained 5 bases not matched to a gene. The V gene's germline CDR1 is SGDLS and CDR2 YYNGEE. The CDR3 length is 14 residues. CDR3 coding DNA: TGTGCCAGCAGCGTAGGGACAGGGCTGGGCGAGCAGTACTTC. Its protein is CASSVGTGLGEQYF.

The chain joins TRBV4-3 to TRBJ1-1; D unclear. The germline V and J ends were trimmed by 1 base and 5 bases, with 11 bases remaining between them. CDR1 is LGHNA, CDR2 YSLEER, per germline. CDR3 size: 14 residues. The CDR3 loop reads CASSQVLGPTEAFF. The CDR3 region has the DNA TGCGCCAGCAGCCAAGTCTTAGGGCCAACTGAAGCTTTCTTT.

The chain links TRBV5-1 to TRBJ2-1; 8 bases map to TRBD2. The germline V gene has CDR1 SGHRS and CDR2 YFSETQ. The trim removed 0 bases at V and 5 bases at J, leaving 4 bases unmatched. The CDR3 has 15 amino acids. The CDR3 region is CASSLEREFHNEQFF. The CDR3, as DNA: TGCGCCAGCAGCTTGGAGCGGGAGTTCCACAATGAGCAGTTCTTC.

V and J are TRBV7-3 and TRBJ2-2, with 14 bases lining up with TRBD2. CDR3 length: 19 residues. The V and J ends lost 4 bases and 2 bases, in that order; junction bases with no gene match: 9. CDR1 and CDR2 from the germline V gene are SGHTA and FQGTGA. The CDR3 DNA is TGTGCCAGCAGCTACAGACCGGGACTAGCGGGGGATAACACCGGGGAGCTGTTTTTT. It yields the protein CASSYRPGLAGDNTGELFF.

The chain uses TRBV6-1 and TRBJ2-7, with 9 bases lining up with TRBD1. CDR1 is MNHNS and CDR2 is SASEGT in the germline V gene. The V segment lost 4 bases and the J segment 4 bases; nucleotides outside the gene matches: 8. CDR3 length: 15 amino acids. The CDR3 DNA reads as TGTGCCAGCAGTGCGCCGGGACAGGGAAAGTACGAGCAGTACTTC. Translating it yields CASSAPGQGKYEQYF.

J is TRBJ1-1 and V is TRBV6-1; D remains unclear. The CDR3 is made up of 12 amino acids. V was clipped by 6 bases and J by 1 base, with 6 bases between them. In germline, CDR1 is MNHNS, CDR2 SASEGT. CDR3 nucleotide sequence: TGTGCCAGCAGGAGCGGGAACACTGAAGCTTTCTTT. It is translated as CASRSGNTEAFF.